Listed below are T cell receptor beta chains from one sample, sequenced in a study of T cells in Graves' hyperthyroidism and ophthalmopathy. TCRdb passed the multiplex PCR reads through MiXCR, listing each CDR3 protein once. The data show about 480,000 distinct CDR3 sequences, 13% to 15% seen once. The material sequenced was blood. These receptors were collected from a woman aged 18-29 years with Graves' hyperthyroidism. CDR3s include the opening cysteine and the closing phenylalanine or tryptophan. The D gene is left open where the match is weak. Some rows mark clone size as missing; the rest say once, few, many or name a class of expanded clone.

clone size	V gene	J gene	D gene	CDR3 protein	CDR3 DNA
many	TRBV19	TRBJ1-2	-	CASSIDRKYGYTF	TGTGCCAGTAGCATAGACAGAAAGTATGGCTACACCTTC
few	TRBV19	TRBJ2-5	-	CASSIGRRQETQYF	TGTGCCAGTAGTATAGGCAGGCGCCAAGAGACCCAGTACTTC
many	TRBV25-1	TRBJ1-2	-	CASSDVGALYGYTF	TGTGCCAGCAGTGACGTGGGGGCCCTCTATGGCTACACCTTC
few	TRBV15	TRBJ1-1	-	CATSRDGGNTEAFF	TGTGCCACCAGCAGAGATGGGGGGAACACTGAAGCTTTCTTT
few	TRBV12-5	TRBJ1-2	TRBD1	CASGSPGQGAYGYTF	TGTGCTAGTGGTTCGCCGGGACAGGGGGCCTATGGCTACACCTTC
many	TRBV11-3	TRBJ2-1	-	CASSLRASAYNEQFF	TGTGCCAGCAGCTTACGGGCTAGCGCCTACAATGAGCAGTTCTTC
-	TRBV7-2	TRBJ2-1	TRBD2	CASSSGTSGRWNEQFF	TGTGCCAGCAGCTCAGGGACTAGCGGGAGATGGAATGAGCAGTTCTTC
many	TRBV7-8	TRBJ1-1	-	CASGRRMNTEAFF	TGTGCCAGCGGCAGGCGGATGAACACTGAAGCTTTCTTT
many	TRBV11-2	TRBJ2-3	-	CASSLIRAASTDTQYF	TGTGCCAGCAGCCTCATCAGGGCGGCTAGCACAGATACGCAGTATTTT
many	TRBV5-1	TRBJ2-1	TRBD2	CASSSSGGDYNEQFF	TGCGCCAGCAGCTCCAGTGGGGGGGACTACAATGAGCAGTTCTTC
once	TRBV7-3	TRBJ2-2	TRBD2	CASSSGLAGGFGELFF	TGTGCCAGCAGCTCGGGACTAGCGGGAGGGTTCGGGGAGCTGTTTTTT
many	TRBV4-1	TRBJ2-7	TRBD2	CASSQTDLAGGFYEQYF	TGCGCCAGCAGCCAAACCGACCTAGCGGGAGGTTTCTACGAGCAGTACTTC
-	TRBV20-1	TRBJ2-1	-	CSASSGNYNEQFF	TGCAGTGCTAGTAGCGGTAACTACAATGAGCAGTTCTTC
many	TRBV28	TRBJ2-7	TRBD2	CASSFSLAGVGEQYF	TGTGCCAGCAGTTTTTCCCTAGCGGGAGTTGGGGAGCAGTACTTC
few	TRBV5-1	TRBJ2-7	-	CASSSSPTYEQYF	TGCGCCAGCAGCTCATCACCAACCTACGAGCAGTACTTC
-	TRBV2	TRBJ2-3	TRBD2	CASSKGLAGTRDTQYF	TGTGCCAGCAGCAAAGGACTAGCGGGAACGAGGGATACGCAGTATTTT
-	TRBV27	TRBJ2-2	TRBD1	CASRTGSSAGELFF	TGTGCCAGCAGGACAGGGAGTTCGGCCGGGGAGCTGTTTTTT